The next 17 T cell receptor beta chains were all read from a single sample in a study of T cell repertoires in cytomegalovirus infection. No antigen has been identified for these receptors. TCRdb fed the reads into MiXCR, producing one record per CDR3 protein. The sample lists 700,000 to 850,000 distinct CDR3 sequences; about 33% were seen once. Sequences were derived from cultured CD8+ T cells from PBMCs, sampled from culture after CMV antigen stimulation. Source of these receptors: a human donor in good health (CMV status not recorded). Some clones in this sample may be carry-over from other donors' samples.

The chain links TRBV29-1 to TRBJ1-2; 8 bases fit TRBD1. V dropped 6 bases and J dropped 4; count of bases not matched to a gene: 7. Germline CDR1 and CDR2: SQVTM and ANQGSEA. The CDR3 totals 13 residues. The CDR3 loop reads CSVGDRKTYGYTF. The CDR3 coding sequence is TGCAGCGTGGGGGACAGGAAAACCTATGGCTACACCTTC. The full variable domain, its missing parts supplied by reference TRBV29-1 and TRBJ1-2, is SAVISQKPSRDICQRGTSLTIQCQVDSQVTMMFWYRQQPGQSLTLIATANQGSEATYESGFVIDKFPISRPNLTFSTLTVSNMSPEDSSIYLCSVGDRKTYGYTFGSGTRLTVV.

This clonotype was observed at least ten times. J is TRBJ2-3 and V is TRBV7-8; possibly TRBD1 or TRBD2 for D (5 bases each). Germline CDR1 and CDR2: SGHVS and FQNEAQ. The CDR3 is 14 residues long. Trimming removed 5 bases at V and 1 base at J, with 10 bases between. CDR3 nucleotide sequence: TGTGCCAGCAGCCCCGGGGCGGGCACAGATACGCAGTATTTT. Residues: CASSPGAGTDTQYF.

V gene TRBV6-2 or TRBV6-3 combines with J gene TRBJ2-3, with D perhaps matching TRBD1 or TRBD2 (6 bases each). This CDR3 is 14 amino acids long. Germline CDR1 reads MNHEY; CDR2 reads SVGEGT. Trimming stripped 7 bases from V and 3 bases from J, with 14 bases between. CDR3 protein: CASTRLGTTDTQYF. The CDR3 coding sequence is TGTGCCAGCACCCGACTAGGGACAACAGATACGCAGTATTTT.

This clonotype came up a few times. This chain connects TRBV20-1 to TRBJ2-2, with 8 bases lining up with TRBD2. In germline, CDR1 is DFQATT, CDR2 SNEGSKA (reference sequence). This CDR3 is built from 14 residues. J lost 6 bases, V lost 1 base, and 4 bases had no gene match. As DNA, the CDR3 is TGCAGTGCTAGAGCCGGGACTAGGGCCGGGGAGCTGTTTTTT. Its translation: CSARAGTRAGELFF.

This clonotype came up many times. The V and J genes are TRBV7-3 and TRBJ2-2; D possibly corresponds to TRBD2 (6 bases). The CDR3 covers 17 residues. Germline V gene sequence: CDR1 SGHTA, CDR2 FQGTGA. V lost 5 bases and J 0 bases, leaving 16 bases between the germline ends. The CDR3, as DNA: TGTGCCAGCAGCCCGACTATGGGGACTGCGAACACCGGGGAGCTGTTTTTT. This encodes CASSPTMGTANTGELFF.

This clonotype was observed a single time. The gene calls are TRBV19 and TRBJ1-5; TRBD1 agrees at 7 bases. The V and J ends lost 7 bases and 4 bases, in that order; junction bases with no gene match: 19. Germline loops: CDR1 LNHDA, CDR2 SQIVND (reference sequence). The CDR3 runs to 18 residues. As DNA, the CDR3 is TGTGCCAGTAACCCAGTCCGGGACAGTATCCTGGCAAATCAGCCCCAGCATTTT. Its translation: CASNPVRDSILANQPQHF.

This chain connects TRBV19 to TRBJ1-1; a possible D gene is TRBD1 (6 bases). The CDR3 has 13 residues. Trimming took off 7 bases at V and 0 bases at J, with 9 bases between the two ends. CDR1 and CDR2 from the germline V gene are LNHDA and SQIVND (reference sequence). This chain's CDR3 is CASTGALNTEAFF. The CDR3 nucleotides are TGTGCCAGTACAGGGGCGCTGAACACTGAAGCTTTCTTT.

This clonotype appeared a few times. V is TRBV6-1 and J is TRBJ2-2; D unresolved. Germline V gene data show CDR1 as MNHNS and CDR2 as SASEGT. The CDR3 loop spans 17 amino acids. Trimming left V 3 bases short and J 1 base short, with 15 bases between. The CDR3 region has the DNA TGTGCCAGCAGTGACTTCAGGAACAGTTGGAACACCGGGGAGCTGTTTTTT. It is translated as CASSDFRNSWNTGELFF.

This clonotype was recorded a few times. The chain carries TRBV24-1 and TRBJ2-5; perhaps TRBD2 as D (5 bases). CDR1 KGHDR and CDR2 SFDVKD come from the germline V gene. V gave up 6 bases and J gave up 3 bases, with 10 bases separating them. The CDR3 is 13 amino acids. The CDR3 DNA reads as TGTGCCACCAGTTTCGGGGTGGAAGAGACCCAGTACTTC. Translating it yields CATSFGVEETQYF.

This clonotype came up a few times. V usage is TRBV7-6 and J usage is TRBJ2-1; 9 bases are shared with TRBD2. Germline values: CDR1 SGHVS, CDR2 FNYEAQ. This CDR3 is built from 15 residues. The V gene end was trimmed by 5 bases and the J gene end by 7 bases; junction bases not matched to a gene: 9. The CDR3 nucleotides read TGTGCCAGCAGCGGGGGGGCGGGGGGGGTAAATGAGCAGTTCTTC. Encoded protein: CASSGGAGGVNEQFF.

The chain has TRBV2 and TRBJ2-2; D is perhaps TRBD2 (6 bases). V was cut by 5 bases and J by 0 bases, with 13 bases left in between. Germline V CDR1 and CDR2: SNHLY, FYNNEI. This CDR3 spans 16 amino acids. Here the CDR3 reads CASSLGRGTNTGELFF. The CDR3 DNA is TGTGCCAGCAGTCTGGGGCGGGGAACGAACACCGGGGAGCTGTTTTTT.

Concerning this clonotype: No conserved phenylalanine or tryptophan is present at the end of the CDR3, so a read error is the likely explanation. The V gene is TRBV27, the J gene TRBJ1-1; D is uncertain. The CDR3 sequence is 13 residues long. The germline V gene encodes CDR1 MNHEY and CDR2 SMNVEV (reference sequence). V was shortened by 5 bases and J by 1 base, with 8 bases between the two germline ends. The CDR3 here is CASSVTRNTEAFS. CDR3 coding DNA: TGTGCCAGCAGTGTGACAAGGAACACTGAAGCTTTCTCT.

This rearrangement joins TRBV6-2 or TRBV6-3 to TRBJ2-1, with 9 bases that match TRBD2. V shed 2 bases and J 6 bases; nucleotides not matched to a gene: 5. This CDR3 spans 15 amino acids. CDR1 and CDR2 (germline): MNHEY, SVGEGT. The CDR3 bases are TGTGCCAGCAGTTACGCGGGGGGGTCTCTCAATGAGCAGTTCTTC. Protein product: CASSYAGGSLNEQFF.

A remark on this clonotype: A much bigger clone sits one base away, suggesting this may be a read error. This chain uses TRBV7-2 with TRBJ1-3; D not resolved. The length of the CDR3 is 15 residues. Trimming took off 5 bases at V and 0 bases at J, with 11 bases between the two ends. Per germline, CDR1 SGHTA and CDR2 FQGNSA. The CDR3, as DNA: TGTGCCAGCAGCACATCCCCGTACTCTGGAAACACCATATATTTT. Encoded protein: CASSTSPYSGNTIYF.

The V and J genes are TRBV5-1 and TRBJ2-1; D remains ambiguous. The ends were cut back, 1 base at V and 8 bases at J, with 10 bases in the middle. The germline V gene has CDR1 SGHRS and CDR2 YFSETQ. The CDR3 length is 13 residues. The CDR3 loop is CASSLWPRDEQFF. The CDR3 DNA is TGCGCCAGCAGCTTGTGGCCCCGCGATGAGCAGTTCTTC.

This clonotype has only a few counts. The chain has TRBV11-2 and TRBJ2-7; TRBD2 is a possible D gene (5 bases). V shed 0 bases and J shed 3 bases, with 15 bases lying between them. This CDR3 has 16 amino acids. From germline, CDR1 is SGHAT and CDR2 FQNNGV. The CDR3 DNA reads TGTGCCAGCAGCTTAGAACGAGGGCTCGAGAGCTACGAGCAGTACGTC. This codes for CASSLERGLESYEQYV.

The J gene is TRBJ1-2, the V gene TRBV5-1, with D perhaps TRBD1 (5 bases). Germline V CDR1 and CDR2: SGHRS, YFSETQ. The CDR3 extends over 13 amino acids. V lost 4 bases, J lost 8 bases, and 15 bases lay in between. The CDR3 is CASSPPTGEGYTF. The CDR3 coding sequence is TGCGCCAGCAGCCCTCCGACGGGGGAAGGCTACACCTTC. Full variable domain (rest looked up from reference TRBV5-1 and TRBJ1-2): KAGVTQTPRYLIKTRGQQVTLSCSPISGHRSVSWYQQTPGQGLQFLFEYFSETQRNKGNFPGRFSGRQFSNSRSEMNVSTLELGDSALYLCASSPPTGEGYTFGSGTRLTVV.